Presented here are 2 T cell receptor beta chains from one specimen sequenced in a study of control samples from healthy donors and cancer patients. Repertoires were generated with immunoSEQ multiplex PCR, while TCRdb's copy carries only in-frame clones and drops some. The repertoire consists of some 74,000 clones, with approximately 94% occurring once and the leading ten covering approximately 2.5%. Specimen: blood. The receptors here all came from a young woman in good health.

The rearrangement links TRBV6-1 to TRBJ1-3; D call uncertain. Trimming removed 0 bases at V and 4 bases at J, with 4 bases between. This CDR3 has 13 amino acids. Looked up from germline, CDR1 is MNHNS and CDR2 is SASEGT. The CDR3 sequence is CASSEARGNTIYF. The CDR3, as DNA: TGTGCCAGCAGTGAAGCGCGGGGAAACACCATATATTTT.

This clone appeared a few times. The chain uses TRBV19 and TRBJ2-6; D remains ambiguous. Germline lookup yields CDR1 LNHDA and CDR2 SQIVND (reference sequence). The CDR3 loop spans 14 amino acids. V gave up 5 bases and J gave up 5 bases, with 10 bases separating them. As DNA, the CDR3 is TGTGCCAGTAGTTTGTATTCGCGGGCCAACGTCCTGACTTTC. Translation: CASSLYSRANVLTF.